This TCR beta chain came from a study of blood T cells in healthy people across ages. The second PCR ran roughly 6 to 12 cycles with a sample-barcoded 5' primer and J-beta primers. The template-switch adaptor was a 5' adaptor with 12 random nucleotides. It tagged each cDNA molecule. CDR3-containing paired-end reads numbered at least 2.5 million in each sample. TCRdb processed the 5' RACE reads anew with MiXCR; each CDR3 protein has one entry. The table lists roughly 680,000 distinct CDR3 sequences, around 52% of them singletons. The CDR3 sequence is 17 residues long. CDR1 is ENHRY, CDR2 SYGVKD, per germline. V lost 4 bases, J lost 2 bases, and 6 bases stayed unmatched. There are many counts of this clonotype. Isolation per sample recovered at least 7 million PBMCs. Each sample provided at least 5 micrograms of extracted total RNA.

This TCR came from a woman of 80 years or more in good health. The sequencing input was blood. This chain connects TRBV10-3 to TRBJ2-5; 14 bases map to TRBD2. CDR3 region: CAISGPGTSGRQETQYF. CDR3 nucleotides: TGTGCCATCAGTGGTCCGGGGACTAGCGGGAGACAAGAGACCCAGTACTTC.